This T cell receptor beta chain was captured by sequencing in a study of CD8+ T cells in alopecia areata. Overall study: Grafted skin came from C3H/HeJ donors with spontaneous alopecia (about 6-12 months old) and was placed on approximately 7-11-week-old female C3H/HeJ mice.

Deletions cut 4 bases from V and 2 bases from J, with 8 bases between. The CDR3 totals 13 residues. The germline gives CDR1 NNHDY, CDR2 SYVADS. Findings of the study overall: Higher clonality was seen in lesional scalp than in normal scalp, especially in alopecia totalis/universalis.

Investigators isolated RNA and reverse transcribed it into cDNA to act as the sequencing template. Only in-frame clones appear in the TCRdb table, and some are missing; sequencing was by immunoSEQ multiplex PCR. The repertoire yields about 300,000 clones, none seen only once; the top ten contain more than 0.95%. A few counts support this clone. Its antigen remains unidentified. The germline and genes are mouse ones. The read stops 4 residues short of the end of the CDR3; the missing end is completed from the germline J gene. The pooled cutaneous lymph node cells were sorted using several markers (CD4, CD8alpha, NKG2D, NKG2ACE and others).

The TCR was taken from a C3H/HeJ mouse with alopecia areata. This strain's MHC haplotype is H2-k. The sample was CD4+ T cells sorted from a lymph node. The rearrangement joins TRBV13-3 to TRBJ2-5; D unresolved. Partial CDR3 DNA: TGTGCCAGCAGTCGTACAAGCCAAGAC. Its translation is CASSRTSQD. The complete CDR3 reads CASSRTSQDTQYF.